The entry that follows covers one TCR beta chain sequence. No antigen is known for it. This entry belongs to a study of T-cell memory formation after mild COVID-19. Overall study context: TCR clusters showed largely donor specificity. Study-wide results and limits: Clones that contracted from day 15 to 85 had balanced CD4/CD8; later expanders were CD4+ biased. Mostly located in CM and EM were contracting CD4+ clones, with contracting CD8+ clones located in EMRA.

V gave up 0 bases and J gave up 2 bases; unmatched junction bases: 3. CDR3 length: 15 residues. The germline V gene encodes CDR1 DFQATT and CDR2 SNEGSKA (reference sequence). Constant-segment primers and 5'RACE yielded cDNA libraries for TCR alpha and TCR beta, each carrying sample barcodes and UMIs. MiXCR, applied by TCRdb to the 5' RACE reads, yields one record per CDR3 protein. The table has roughly 600,000 distinct CDR3 sequences, 15% to 20% seen once. The J gene is TRBJ2-1, the V gene TRBV20-1, with 8 bases matching TRBD2. The source material was PBMCs or a T cell subset sorted from them (not recorded which). The TCR sequence derives from an adult woman who had mild COVID-19 (a few samples of this study predate the infection). Cell type and time point are not known. The CDR3: CSARDNSGAYNEQFF. The CDR3 nucleotides are TGCAGTGCTAGAGATAATAGCGGGGCCTACAATGAGCAGTTCTTC.